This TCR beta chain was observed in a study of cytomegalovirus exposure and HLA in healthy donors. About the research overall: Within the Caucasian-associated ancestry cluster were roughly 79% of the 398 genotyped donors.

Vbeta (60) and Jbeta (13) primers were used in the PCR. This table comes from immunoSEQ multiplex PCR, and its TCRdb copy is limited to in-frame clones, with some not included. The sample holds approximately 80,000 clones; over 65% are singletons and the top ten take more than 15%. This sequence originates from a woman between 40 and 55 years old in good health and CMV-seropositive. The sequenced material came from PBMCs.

CDR3 protein: CASSPQLRMREQFF. In DNA form, the CDR3 reads TGTGCCAGCAGCCCCCAACTACGGATGAGGGAGCAGTTCTTC. V and J are TRBV9 and TRBJ2-1; the D is unclear. CDR3 length equals 14 residues. CDR1 is SGDLS, CDR2 YYNGEE, per germline. V was shortened by 4 bases and J by 10 bases, with 18 bases between the two germline ends. The full variable domain, in which reference TRBV9 and TRBJ2-1 provide the parts outside the CDR3, is DSGVTQTPKHLITATGQRVTLRCSPRSGDLSVYWYQQSLDQGLQFLIQYYNGEERAKGNILERFSAQQFPDLHSELNLSSLELGDSALYFCASSPQLRMREQFFGPGTRLTVL.